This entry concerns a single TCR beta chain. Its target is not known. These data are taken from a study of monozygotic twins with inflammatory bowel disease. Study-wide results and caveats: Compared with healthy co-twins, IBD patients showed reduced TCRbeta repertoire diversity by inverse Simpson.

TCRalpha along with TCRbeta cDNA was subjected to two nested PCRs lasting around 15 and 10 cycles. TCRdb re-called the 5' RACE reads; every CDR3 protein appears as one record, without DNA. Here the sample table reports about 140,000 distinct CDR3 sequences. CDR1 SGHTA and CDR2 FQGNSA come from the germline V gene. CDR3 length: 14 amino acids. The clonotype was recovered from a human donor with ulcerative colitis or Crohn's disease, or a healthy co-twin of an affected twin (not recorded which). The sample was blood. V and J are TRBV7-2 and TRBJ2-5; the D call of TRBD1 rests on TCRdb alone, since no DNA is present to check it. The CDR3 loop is CASSPRGQAETQYF.